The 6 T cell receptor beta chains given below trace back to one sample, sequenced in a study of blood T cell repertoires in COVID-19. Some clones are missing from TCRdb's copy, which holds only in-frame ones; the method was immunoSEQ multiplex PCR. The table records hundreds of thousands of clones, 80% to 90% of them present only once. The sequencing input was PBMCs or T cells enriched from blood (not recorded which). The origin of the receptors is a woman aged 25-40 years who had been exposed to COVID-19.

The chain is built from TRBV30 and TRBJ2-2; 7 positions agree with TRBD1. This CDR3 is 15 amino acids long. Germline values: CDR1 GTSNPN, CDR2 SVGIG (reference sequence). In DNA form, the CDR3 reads TGTGCATCGAACGGGGAACAGGGGTTCACCGGGGAGCTGTTTTTT. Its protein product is CASNGEQGFTGELFF.

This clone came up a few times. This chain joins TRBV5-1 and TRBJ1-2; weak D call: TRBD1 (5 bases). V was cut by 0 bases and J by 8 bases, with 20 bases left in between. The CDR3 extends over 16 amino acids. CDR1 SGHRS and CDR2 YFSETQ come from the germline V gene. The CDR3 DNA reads TGCGCCAGCAGCTTGGATCTGGGTAGCAGGGTTGAAGGCTACACCTTC. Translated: CASSLDLGSRVEGYTF.

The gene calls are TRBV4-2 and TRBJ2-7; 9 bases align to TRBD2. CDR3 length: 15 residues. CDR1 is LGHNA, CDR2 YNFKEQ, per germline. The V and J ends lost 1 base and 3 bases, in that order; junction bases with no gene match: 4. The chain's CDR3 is CASSQGRGGYYEQYF. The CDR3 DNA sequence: TGTGCCAGCAGCCAAGGGCGGGGGGGATACTACGAGCAGTACTTC.

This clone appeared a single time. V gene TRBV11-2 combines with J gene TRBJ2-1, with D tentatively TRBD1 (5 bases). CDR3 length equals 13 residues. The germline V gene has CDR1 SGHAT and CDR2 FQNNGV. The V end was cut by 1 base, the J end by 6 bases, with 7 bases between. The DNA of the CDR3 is TGTGCCAGCAGCTTAGGACAGTCCAATGAGCAGTTCTTC. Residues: CASSLGQSNEQFF.

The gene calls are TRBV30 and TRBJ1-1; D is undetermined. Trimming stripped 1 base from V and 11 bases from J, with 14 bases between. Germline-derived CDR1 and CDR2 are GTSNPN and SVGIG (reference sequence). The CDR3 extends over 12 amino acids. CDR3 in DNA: TGTGCCTGGAGTGGGGGAGGAAGCCAGGCTTTCTTT. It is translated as CAWSGGGSQAFF.

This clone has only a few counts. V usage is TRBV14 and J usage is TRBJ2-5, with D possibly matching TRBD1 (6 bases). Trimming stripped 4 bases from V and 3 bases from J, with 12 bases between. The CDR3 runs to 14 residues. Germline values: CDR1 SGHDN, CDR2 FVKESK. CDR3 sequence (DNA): TGTGCCAGCAGCCCCCTCGGACAGAAAGAGACCCAGTACTTC. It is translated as CASSPLGQKETQYF.